This record concerns one T cell receptor beta chain sequence. Its antigen remains unknown. Measured with immunoSEQ multiplex PCR; TCRdb has only the in-frame clones, and not every one. The table includes approximately 190,000 clones, roughly 88% detected once. These data come from a study of T cell responses to AZD1222 COVID-19 vaccine. Study observations and caveats: Scientists sampled the repertoires only once the peak T cell response had passed.

The CDR3 is made up of 12 amino acids. Germline lookup yields CDR1 LNHNV and CDR2 YYDKDF (reference sequence). Deletions cut 1 base from V and 7 bases from J, with 5 bases between. The TCR was taken from an adult in good health. The sequenced sample was peripheral blood, obtained on day 0 of AZD1222 vaccination. The chain employs TRBV15 and TRBJ1-5; D gene unclear. The CDR3 loop reads CATSRVAQPQHF. The CDR3 coding sequence is TGTGCCACCAGCAGAGTAGCGCAGCCCCAGCATTTT.